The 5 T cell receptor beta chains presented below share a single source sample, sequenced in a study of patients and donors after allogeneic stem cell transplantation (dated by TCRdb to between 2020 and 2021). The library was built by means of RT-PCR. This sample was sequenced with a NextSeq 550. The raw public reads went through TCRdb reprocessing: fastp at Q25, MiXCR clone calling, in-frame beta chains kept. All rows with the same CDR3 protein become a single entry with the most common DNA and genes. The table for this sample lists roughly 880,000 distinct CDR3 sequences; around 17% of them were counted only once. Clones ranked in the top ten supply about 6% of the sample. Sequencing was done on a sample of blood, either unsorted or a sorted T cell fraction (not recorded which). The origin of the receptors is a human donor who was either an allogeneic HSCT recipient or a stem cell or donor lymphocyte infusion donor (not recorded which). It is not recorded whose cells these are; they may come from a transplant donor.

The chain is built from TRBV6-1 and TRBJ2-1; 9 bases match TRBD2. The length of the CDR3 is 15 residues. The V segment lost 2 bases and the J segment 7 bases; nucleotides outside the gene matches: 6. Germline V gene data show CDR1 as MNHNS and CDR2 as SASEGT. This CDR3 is CASSEFRLAGNEQFF. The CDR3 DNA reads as TGTGCCAGCAGTGAATTTCGTCTAGCGGGAAATGAGCAGTTCTTC.

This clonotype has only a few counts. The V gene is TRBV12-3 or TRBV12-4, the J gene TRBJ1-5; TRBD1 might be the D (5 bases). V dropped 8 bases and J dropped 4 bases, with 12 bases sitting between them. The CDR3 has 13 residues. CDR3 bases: TGTGCCAGCGCCTCTGGGGGAAATCAGCCCCAGCATTTT. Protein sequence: CASASGGNQPQHF.

CDR3 sequence reads: CSASKSSGSLTDTQYF. CDR3 DNA sequence: TGCAGTGCTAGCAAATCTAGCGGAAGCCTAACAGATACGCAGTATTTT. The chain combines TRBV20-1 with TRBJ2-3; TRBD2 matches at 7 bases. This CDR3 spans 16 amino acids. Per germline, CDR1 DFQATT and CDR2 SNEGSKA (reference sequence). The ends lost 3 bases at V and 3 bases at J; junction bases unmatched: 12.

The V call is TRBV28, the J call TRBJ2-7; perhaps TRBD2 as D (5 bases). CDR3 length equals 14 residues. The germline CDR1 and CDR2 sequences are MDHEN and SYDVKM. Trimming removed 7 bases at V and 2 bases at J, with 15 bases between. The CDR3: CASTLGGRAYEQYF. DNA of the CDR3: TGTGCCAGCACCTTGGGTGGGCGGGCCTACGAGCAGTACTTC.

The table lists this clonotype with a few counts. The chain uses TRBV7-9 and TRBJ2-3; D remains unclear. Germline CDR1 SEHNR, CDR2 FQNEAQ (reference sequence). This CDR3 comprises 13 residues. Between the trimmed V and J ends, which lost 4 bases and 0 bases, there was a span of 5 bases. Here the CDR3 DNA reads TGTGCCAGCAGCTGGCCAAGCACAGATACGCAGTATTTT. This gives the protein CASSWPSTDTQYF.